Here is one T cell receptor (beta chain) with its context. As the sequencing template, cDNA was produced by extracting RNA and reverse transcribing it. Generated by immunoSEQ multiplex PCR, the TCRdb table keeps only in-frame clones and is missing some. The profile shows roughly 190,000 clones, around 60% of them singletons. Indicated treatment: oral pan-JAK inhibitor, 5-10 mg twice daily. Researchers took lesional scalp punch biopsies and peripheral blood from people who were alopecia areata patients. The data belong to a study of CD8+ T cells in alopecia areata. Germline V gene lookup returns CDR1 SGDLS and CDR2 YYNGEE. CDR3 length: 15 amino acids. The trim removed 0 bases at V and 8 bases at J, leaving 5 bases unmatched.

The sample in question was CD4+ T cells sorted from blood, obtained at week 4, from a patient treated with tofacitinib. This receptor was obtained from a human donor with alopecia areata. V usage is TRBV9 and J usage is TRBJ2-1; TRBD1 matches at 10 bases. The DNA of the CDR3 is TGTGCCAGCAGCGTAGGGACAGGGGGTGGGTATGAGCAGTTCTTC. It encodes CASSVGTGGGYEQFF.